This T cell receptor (beta chain) was found in a study of blood T cell repertoires in COVID-19. Overall study context: Acute and convalescent COVID-19 samples came from the United States, Italy and Spain. In each case, the material was cDNA or gDNA derived from T cells, B-cell-depleted T cells, or PBMCs.

Per the study methods: Reference gene primer amplification gave estimated nucleated cell counts. Libraries were prepared by immunoSEQ multiplex PCR; TCRdb keeps only in-frame clonotypes and omits some of them. For V, J and clone size, that table is used; D and trimming come from the DNA. Here the sample spans approximately 130,000 clones, under 85% being singletons. This clone showed up many times. CDR3 length equals 14 residues. Germline V gene sequence: CDR1 LNHDA, CDR2 SQIVND (reference sequence). V was cut by 7 bases and J by 3 bases, with 13 bases left in between. Source material: peripheral blood. The chain uses TRBV19 and TRBJ2-4; possible D gene TRBD2, 6 bases. The receptor was derived from a man aged 35 to 55 with active or convalescent COVID-19. CDR3 sequence (DNA): TGTGCCAGTAAAGTCGGGGGTGACAAAAACATTCAGTACTTC. It codes for CASKVGGDKNIQYF.